This T cell receptor (beta chain) was documented in a study of CDR3 diversity in severe acne. V shed 3 bases, J shed 5 bases, and the junction held 8 bases outside the gene matches. The CDR3 sequence is 17 residues long. TCRdb ran MiXCR on the PCR reads and lists one entry per CDR3 protein. The table includes more than 70,000 distinct CDR3 sequences, roughly half detected once. The sequenced sample consisted of blood. The rearrangement uses TRBV12-3 or TRBV12-4 and TRBJ2-1, with 12 positions matching TRBD1. The TCR was taken from a male donor in good health, serving as a control. CDR3 region: CASSLGTGGRINNEQFF. DNA of the CDR3: TGTGCCAGCAGTTTGGGGACAGGGGGCCGGATCAACAATGAGCAGTTCTTC.